The 9 T cell receptor beta chains in this list originate from one sample, sequenced in a study of PD-1 blockade in classical Hodgkin lymphoma (dated by TCRdb to 2020 to 2022). The library was obtained by the immunoSEQ multiplex PCR assay. What TCRdb holds here is the immuneACCESS table cut down to in-frame rearrangements. Part of the clones is not present; checked against another copy, under half of the missing clones reflect an unresolved V gene, and the others are unexplained. For this sample the table gives tens of thousands of clones, of which approximately 94% were detected only once. The biggest ten clones account for over 2% of the sample. Explained via the paper, the time point label denotes: newly diagnosed, previously untreated cHL patient sample. Sequenced input: peripheral blood mononuclear cells (PBMCs). Receptor source: a human donor with classical Hodgkin lymphoma.

The chain links TRBV29-1 to TRBJ2-3; TRBD1 is a possible D gene (6 bases). Germline V gene lookup returns CDR1 SQVTM and CDR2 ANQGSEA. This CDR3 has 15 amino acids. As DNA, the CDR3 is TGCAGGATTGGGGTCAGGGGCGCGTCAACAGATACGCAGTATTTT. It specifies CRIGVRGASTDTQYF.

The chain employs TRBV18 and TRBJ1-5; TRBD1 aligns across 9 bases. Looked up from germline, CDR1 is KGHSH and CDR2 is LQKENI. With 3 bases clipped from V and 6 bases from J, the junction kept 12 bases outside the gene matches. This CDR3 is 17 amino acids long. CDR3 coding DNA: TGTGCCAGCTCACCCGGGACAGGGACGGGAACACGTCAGCCCCAGCATTTT. Protein product: CASSPGTGTGTRQPQHF.

A single count supports this clone. The chain links TRBV7-9 to TRBJ2-7, with D unclear. The length of the CDR3 is 12 residues. The V gene's germline CDR1 is SEHNR and CDR2 FQNEAQ (reference sequence). Trimming cost V 5 bases and J 6 bases, with 11 bases left between them. CDR3 coding DNA: TGTGCCAGCAGCCTCGAAGGTCTCGAGCAGTACTTC. It is translated as CASSLEGLEQYF.

In this sample, this clone turned up once. The chain employs TRBV25-1 and TRBJ1-2, with D possibly being TRBD1 (5 bases). V was trimmed by 6 bases and J by 6 bases, leaving 14 bases between them. There are 13 residues in the CDR3. Germline CDR1 and CDR2: MGHDK and SYGVNS. CDR3 region: CASRNLDIHGYTF. In DNA form, the CDR3 reads TGTGCCAGCAGGAACTTGGACATTCATGGCTACACCTTC.

CDR3 sequence (DNA): TGTGCCAGCAGCCTGCCCCCTACTCCGGGCCCAGAGACCCAGTACTTC. Protein: CASSLPPTPGPETQYF. The rearrangement joins TRBV11-2 to TRBJ2-5; D gene unclear. The CDR3 has 16 amino acids. V lost 5 bases and J 4 bases, leaving 20 bases between the germline ends. Per the germline V gene, CDR1 is SGHAT and CDR2 is FQNNGV.

This chain links TRBV2 with TRBJ2-3; no clear D gene. Trimming took 6 bases from V and 2 from J, leaving 3 bases between them. The CDR3 consists of 11 residues. The germline V gene has CDR1 SNHLY and CDR2 FYNNEI. CDR3 DNA sequence: TGTGCCAGCAGAGCCACAGATACGCAGTATTTT. This gives the protein CASRATDTQYF.

The V gene is TRBV6-5, the J gene TRBJ2-5; maybe TRBD1 (6 bases). The CDR3 has 13 amino acids. The germline CDR1 and CDR2 sequences are MNHEY and SVGAGI. Trimming removed 2 bases from V and 5 bases from J, with 9 bases in between. The CDR3 region is CASSYTGLETQYF. The CDR3 DNA reads as TGTGCCAGCAGTTACACAGGGTTGGAGACCCAGTACTTC.

The J gene is TRBJ2-2, the V gene TRBV6-1; no definite D call. This CDR3 has 14 residues. Trimming stripped 4 bases from V and 1 base from J, with 7 bases between. The germline V gene encodes CDR1 MNHNS and CDR2 SASEGT. Written as DNA, the CDR3 is TGTGCCAGCAGTGTAGGGTGGAACACCGGGGAGCTGTTTTTT. It is translated as CASSVGWNTGELFF.

J is TRBJ2-6 and V is TRBV5-6, with D hard to call. This CDR3 contains 16 residues. V lost 4 bases, J lost 2 bases, and 13 bases lay in between. Per the germline V gene, CDR1 is SGHDT and CDR2 is YYEEEE. CDR3 DNA sequence: TGTGCCAGCAGCAAGCAATTAGCAGCTGGGGCCAACGTCCTGACTTTC. This codes for CASSKQLAAGANVLTF. The complete variable domain, with remaining parts taken from reference TRBV5-6 and TRBJ2-6, reads DAGVTQSPTHLIKTRGQQVTLRCSPKSGHDTVSWYQQALGQGPQFIFQYYEEEERQRGNFPDRFSGHQFPNYSSELNVNALLLGDSALYLCASSKQLAAGANVLTFGAGSRLTVL.